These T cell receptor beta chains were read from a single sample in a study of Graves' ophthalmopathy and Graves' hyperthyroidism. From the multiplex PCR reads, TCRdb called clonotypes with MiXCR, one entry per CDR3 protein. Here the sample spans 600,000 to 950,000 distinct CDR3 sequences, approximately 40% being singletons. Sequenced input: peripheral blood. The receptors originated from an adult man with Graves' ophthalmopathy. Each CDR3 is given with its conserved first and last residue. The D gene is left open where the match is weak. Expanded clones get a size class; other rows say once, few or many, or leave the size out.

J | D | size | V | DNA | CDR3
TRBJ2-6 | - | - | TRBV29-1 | TGCAGCGTTGGCGAGGGGGCCAACGTCCTGACTTTC | CSVGEGANVLTF
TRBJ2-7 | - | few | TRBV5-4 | TGTGCCAGCAGCTCGGGACTCTCTGGGACCTACGAGCAGTACTTC | CASSSGLSGTYEQYF
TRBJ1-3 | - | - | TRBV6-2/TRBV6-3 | TGTGCCAGCAGCCCCGACCGTTGGGGAGGAAACACCATATATTTT | CASSPDRWGGNTIYF
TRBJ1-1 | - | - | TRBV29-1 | TGCAGCGTTGTCGGGGGCGGGAACACTGAAGCTTTCTTT | CSVVGGGNTEAFF
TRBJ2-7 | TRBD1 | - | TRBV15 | TGTGCCACCAGCAGAGATTCCGGGACAGGGAGCTCCTACGAGCAGTACTTC | CATSRDSGTGSSYEQYF
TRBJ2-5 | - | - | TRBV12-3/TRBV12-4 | TGTGCCAGCAGTTCTATAACGACAGGGAGGGGGGAGACCCAGTACTTC | CASSSITTGRGETQYF
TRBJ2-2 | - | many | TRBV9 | TGTGCCAGCAGCGTAGTCGGGGACGCCGGGGAGCTGTTTTTT | CASSVVGDAGELFF
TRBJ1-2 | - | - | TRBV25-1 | TGTGCCAGCAGTGAATCGGGCAGGGGAGACTATGGCTACACCTTC | CASSESGRGDYGYTF
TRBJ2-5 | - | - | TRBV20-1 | TGCAGTGCTAGAAGGGCGAAGCAAGGGACCCAGTACTTC | CSARRAKQGTQYF
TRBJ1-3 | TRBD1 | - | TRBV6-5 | TGTGCCAGCAGTTACTCCGGGACAGGGGCTGGAAACACCATATATTTT | CASSYSGTGAGNTIYF
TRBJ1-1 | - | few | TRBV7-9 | TGTGCCAGCAGCTTTCGGGGCGGGGGAACTGAAGCTTTCTTT | CASSFRGGGTEAFF
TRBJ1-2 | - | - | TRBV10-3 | TGTGCCATCAGTGGGGGGCAGGACACTAACTATGGCTACACCTTC | CAISGGQDTNYGYTF
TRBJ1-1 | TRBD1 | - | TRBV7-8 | TGTGCCAGCAGCCCTAGAGGGACAGGGGTTTGGGCTGAAGCTTTCTTT | CASSPRGTGVWAEAFF
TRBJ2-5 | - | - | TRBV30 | TGTGCCTGGAGCCCGGTCCACTTC | CAWSPVHF
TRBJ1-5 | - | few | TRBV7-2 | TGTGCCAGCAGTTTGGGGGGGGAGACCCAGCATTTT | CASSLGGETQHF
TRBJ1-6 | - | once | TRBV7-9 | TGTGCCAGCAGCTTAGTCGGGGCCCCAGGACCTTATTCACCCCTCCACTTT | CASSLVGAPGPYSPLHF
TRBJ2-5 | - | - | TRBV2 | TGTGCCAGCAAGGGGGGCCGTAAAGAGACCCAGTACTTC | CASKGGRKETQYF
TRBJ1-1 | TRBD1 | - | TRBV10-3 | TGTGCCAGCAGTTACCGGACGGACAGGGTTTTGGAGAACACTGAAGCTTTCTTT | CASSYRTDRVLENTEAFF
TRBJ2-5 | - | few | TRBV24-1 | TGTGCCACCAGTGCCGCGAAGGGGGGGCGAAGCCAAGAGACCCAGTACTTC | CATSAAKGGRSQETQYF
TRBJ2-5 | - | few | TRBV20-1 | TGCAGTGCTCCCCTACAGGGCCCCGGACAAGAGACCCAGTACTTC | CSAPLQGPGQETQYF
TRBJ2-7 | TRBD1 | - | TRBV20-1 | TGCAGTGCTAGAGCCGCCGGACAGGGGGACTACGAGCAGTACTTC | CSARAAGQGDYEQYF
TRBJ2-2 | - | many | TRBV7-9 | TGTGCCAGCAGCTTTGGCACCGGGGAGCTGTTTTTT | CASSFGTGELFF
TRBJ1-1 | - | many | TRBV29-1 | TGCAGCGTTGAAGACTCCCTAACCGGTGCTTTCTTT | CSVEDSLTGAFF
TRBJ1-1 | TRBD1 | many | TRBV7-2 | TGTGCCAGCAGCCCCGGGACAGGGCCTATGAACACTGAAGCTTTCTTT | CASSPGTGPMNTEAFF
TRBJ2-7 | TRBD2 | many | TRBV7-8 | TGTGCCAGCAGCTACCAGCGGGACTACGAGCAGTACTTC | CASSYQRDYEQYF
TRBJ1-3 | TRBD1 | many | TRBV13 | TGTGCCAGCAGCAACGACAGGGTGGCTGGAAACACCATATATTTT | CASSNDRVAGNTIYF
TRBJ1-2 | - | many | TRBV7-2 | TGTGCCAGCAGCTTATCGTGGGGGGCCGTAAACTATGGCTACACCTTC | CASSLSWGAVNYGYTF
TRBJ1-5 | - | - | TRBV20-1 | TGCAGTGCTAGTTTCTTGGGTGGACAGCCCCAGCATTTT | CSASFLGGQPQHF
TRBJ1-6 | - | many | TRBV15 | TGTGCCACCAGCAGAGCTGCAGGGGCCAGCTCCTATAATTCACCCCTCCACTTT | CATSRAAGASSYNSPLHF
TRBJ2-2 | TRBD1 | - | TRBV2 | TGTGCCAGCAGTTGGTCCCCCGGGACAGGGGCGAACACCGGGGAGCTGTTTTTT | CASSWSPGTGANTGELFF
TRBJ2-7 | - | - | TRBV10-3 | TGTGCCAGCTTAGGCCACTCCTACGAGCAGTACTTC | CASLGHSYEQYF
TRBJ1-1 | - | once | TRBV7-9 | TGTGCCAGCAGTTTATGGGCTGGGGGTATCACGAACACTGAAGCTTTCTTT | CASSLWAGGITNTEAFF